This T cell receptor (beta chain) is from a study of cytomegalovirus exposure and HLA in healthy donors. Only one count was recorded for this clone. Antigen: not known. The PCR used 60 Vbeta and 13 Jbeta primers. Repertoires were generated with immunoSEQ multiplex PCR, while TCRdb's copy carries only in-frame clones and drops some. The sample lists about 150,000 clones, under 80% occurring once. General study points: Per published reports, the classifier diagnosed cytomegalovirus status with high specificity and sensitivity. Within an earlier analysis, most TCR beta V segments proved productive either about 90% or about 30% of the time. Some public TCRs appeared in many individuals, while most sequences were rare. Reportedly, fewer N-insertions than the approximately 690-donor mean appeared in an Asian-associated ancestry cluster in a later analysis.

The TCR was taken from a woman aged 30 to 39 in good health and CMV-seronegative. The sequenced sample was PBMCs.

CDR3 region: CSVDDPWQGLTYGYTF. DNA of the CDR3: TGCAGCGTCGACGACCCGTGGCAGGGACTGACCTATGGCTACACCTTC. The V gene is TRBV29-1, the J gene TRBJ1-2; TRBD1 might be the D (5 bases). The CDR3 covers 16 residues. V was clipped by 6 bases and J by 4 bases, with 24 bases between them. Germline lookup yields CDR1 SQVTM and CDR2 ANQGSEA.